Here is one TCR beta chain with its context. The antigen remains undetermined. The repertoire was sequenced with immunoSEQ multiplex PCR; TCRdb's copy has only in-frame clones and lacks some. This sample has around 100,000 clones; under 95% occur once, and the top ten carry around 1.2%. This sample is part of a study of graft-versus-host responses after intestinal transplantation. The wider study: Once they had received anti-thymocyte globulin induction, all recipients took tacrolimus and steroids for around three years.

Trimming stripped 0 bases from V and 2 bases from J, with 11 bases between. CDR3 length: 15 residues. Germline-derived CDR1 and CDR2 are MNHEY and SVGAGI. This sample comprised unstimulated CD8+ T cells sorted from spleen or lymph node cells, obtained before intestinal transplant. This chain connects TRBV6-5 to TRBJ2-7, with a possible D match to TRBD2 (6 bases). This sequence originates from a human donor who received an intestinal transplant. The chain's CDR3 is CASSYSGGTAYEQYF. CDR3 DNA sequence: TGTGCCAGCAGTTACTCGGGGGGTACCGCCTACGAGCAGTACTTC.